These 9 T cell receptor beta chains originate from one sample sequenced in a study of human T cells and chemical hapten exposure. Time point noted: patch test 1, 2 weeks after DPC sensitization. Treatment meaning: therapeutic diphenylcyclopropenone sensitization with weekly scalp DPC. Using its own MiXCR run on the RACE reads, TCRdb lists one record per CDR3 protein. The sample contains some 79,000 distinct CDR3 sequences, roughly 7.6% of which appear only once. The sample here was whole blood, taken in connection with sensitization to the hapten diphenylcyclopropenone (DPC). Every receptor here comes from a woman aged 25 to 39 with alopecia areata. Some clones in this sample may be carry-over from other donors' samples.

This clonotype was seen many times. The chain uses TRBV5-6 and TRBJ2-3; D unclear. Germline-derived CDR1 and CDR2 are SGHDT and YYEEEE. The CDR3 is 15 residues long. V lost 4 bases, J lost 2 bases, and 14 bases lay in between. CDR3 residues: CASSPRTVNTDTQYF. The CDR3 DNA is TGTGCCAGCAGCCCAAGGACCGTCAACACAGATACGCAGTATTTT.

This chain links TRBV14 with TRBJ1-6; no clear D gene. The V end was cut by 3 bases, the J end by 9 bases, with 9 bases between. This CDR3 has 13 residues. The germline CDR1 and CDR2 sequences are SGHDN and FVKESK. CDR3 bases: TGTGCCAGCAGCCAGGTATCAATTTCACCCCTCCACTTT. Protein product: CASSQVSISPLHF.

There are a few counts of this clonotype. The CDR3 sequence is CASSPSGVRRPGELFF. The CDR3 DNA is TGTGCCAGCAGTCCCTCAGGGGTGAGGCGCCCCGGGGAGCTGTTTTTT. The rearrangement uses TRBV25-1 and TRBJ2-2; tentative D call: TRBD1 (6 bases). This CDR3 is built from 16 residues. Germline assignment: CDR1 MGHDK and CDR2 SYGVNS. V was shortened by 5 bases and J by 6 bases, with 19 bases between the two germline ends.

CDR3 DNA: TGTGCCAGCAGCGTAGCGGGGGGTTATTCACCCCTCCACTTT. Protein sequence: CASSVAGGYSPLHF. This rearrangement joins TRBV9 to TRBJ1-6; D is perhaps TRBD1 (5 bases). V lost 0 bases and J lost 8, with 9 bases in between. Germline V gene data show CDR1 as SGDLS and CDR2 as YYNGEE. CDR3 length: 14 amino acids.

The sample holds a few counts of this clonotype. The chain combines TRBV9 with TRBJ2-3, with no clear D. The CDR3 covers 16 residues. The germline gives CDR1 SGDLS, CDR2 YYNGEE. Deletions cut 0 bases from V and 2 bases from J, with 13 bases between. CDR3 amino acids: CASSVASGALTDTQYF. CDR3 sequence (DNA): TGTGCCAGCAGCGTAGCATCAGGAGCACTCACAGATACGCAGTATTTT.

This clonotype was detected ten times or more. The rearrangement uses TRBV2 and TRBJ1-2, with D perhaps matching TRBD1 (5 bases). V dropped 1 base and J dropped 3 bases, with 6 bases sitting between them. CDR3 size: 13 residues. Germline CDR1 is SNHLY and CDR2 is FYNNEI. The CDR3 sequence: CASSEEGYYGYTF. CDR3 DNA: TGTGCCAGCAGTGAAGAGGGGTACTATGGCTACACCTTC.

This clonotype was recorded a few times. This rearrangement joins TRBV7-9 to TRBJ2-5; D unclear. The CDR3 loop spans 15 amino acids. Germline assignment: CDR1 SEHNR and CDR2 FQNEAQ (reference sequence). Trimming stripped 3 bases from V and 2 bases from J, with 13 bases between. CDR3 sequence: CASSLWAEKQETQYF. CDR3 DNA: TGTGCCAGCAGCTTGTGGGCGGAGAAACAAGAGACCCAGTACTTC.

At least ten counts were recorded for this clonotype. This chain uses TRBV5-5 with TRBJ1-5; D gene ambiguous. The CDR3 has 15 amino acids. Trimming removed 2 bases from V and 0 bases from J, with 9 bases in between. The germline gives CDR1 SGHKS, CDR2 YYEKEE (reference sequence). CDR3: CASSLQILSNQPQHF. The DNA for the CDR3 is TGTGCCAGCAGCTTACAGATTCTTAGCAATCAGCCCCAGCATTTT.

The V call is TRBV5-1, the J call TRBJ2-3; D gene ambiguous. The CDR3 length is 15 residues. V was clipped by 2 bases and J by 4 bases, with 14 bases between them. The germline gives CDR1 SGHRS, CDR2 YFSETQ. DNA of the CDR3: TGCGCCAGCAGCTTCCCAGCCATGGACCCAGATACGCAGTATTTT. It codes for CASSFPAMDPDTQYF.